One sample yielded the 9 T cell receptor beta chains listed below, sequenced in a study of CD8+CD57+ T cells in acquired aplastic anemia. Genomic DNA was employed as the template in profiling TCR beta VDJ and CDR3. TCRdb re-called the reads with MiXCR, one entry per CDR3 protein. The repertoire holds about 150,000 distinct CDR3 sequences, with roughly 48% as singletons. In patients chosen for sequencing, flow cytometry had shown CD8+CD57+ cell expansion. Sequenced input: sorted CD4+, CD8+, or CD8+CD57+ T cells (not recorded which) from PBMCs. All receptors derive from a human donor with aplastic anemia.

As concerns this clonotype: This may arise from a read error, as a much more abundant clone is one base away. The chain recombines TRBV6-1 with TRBJ2-5; TRBD2 matches at 12 bases. Germline-derived CDR1 and CDR2 are MNHNS and SASEGT. CDR3 size: 18 residues. CDR3 protein: CAGSLTTSTSGSRETQYF. The CDR3 coding sequence is TGTGCCGGCAGTCTTACTACATCGACTAGCGGGAGCCGAGAGACCCAGTACTTC.

This clonotype was counted many times. This chain joins TRBV9 and TRBJ2-7; either TRBD1 or TRBD2 may fit D (5 bases each). The CDR3 is made up of 15 amino acids. Germline CDR1 SGDLS, CDR2 YYNGEE. V was shortened by 0 bases and J by 2 bases, with 12 bases between the two germline ends. The CDR3 DNA follows: TGTGCCAGCAGCGTAGGCCCGGGACGGACCTACGAGCAGTACTTC. It codes for CASSVGPGRTYEQYF.

The J gene is TRBJ2-3, the V gene TRBV29-1, with a possible D match to TRBD2 (5 bases). Germline V lookup: CDR1 SQVTM, CDR2 ANQGSEA. V was trimmed by 6 bases and J by 4 bases, leaving 11 bases between them. CDR3 length equals 12 residues. As DNA, the CDR3 is TGCAGCGTGCAAAGAGGGCCAGATACGCAGTATTTT. It translates to CSVQRGPDTQYF.

There are many counts of this clonotype. This rearrangement joins TRBV2 to TRBJ2-7; perhaps TRBD2 as D (6 bases). The germline V and J ends were trimmed by 4 bases and 1 base, with 17 bases remaining between them. The CDR3 extends over 16 amino acids. Per the germline V gene, CDR1 is SNHLY and CDR2 is FYNNEI. CDR3 loop: CASSGLGRRGSYEQYF. In nucleotides, the CDR3 is TGTGCCAGCAGTGGGCTAGGGAGGCGGGGTTCCTACGAGCAGTACTTC.

The genes are TRBV7-2 and TRBJ2-7; D gene unclear. V gave up 5 bases and J gave up 6 bases, with 8 bases separating them. This CDR3 has 11 amino acids. Germline assignment: CDR1 SGHTA and CDR2 FQGNSA. CDR3 in DNA: TGTGCCAGCAGCGAAGCAAGCGAGCAGTACTTC. This gives the protein CASSEASEQYF. Full variable domain (outside the CDR3, taken from reference TRBV7-2 and TRBJ2-7): GAGVSQSPSNKVTEKGKDVELRCDPISGHTALYWYRQSLGQGLEFLIYFQGNSAPDKSGLPSDRFSAERTGGSVSTLTIQRTQQEDSAVYLCASSEASEQYFGPGTRLTVT.

The J gene is TRBJ2-6, the V gene TRBV2; possible D gene TRBD1, 5 bases. This CDR3 has 15 residues. The V gene lost 8 bases and the J gene lost 0 bases, with 11 bases spanning the gap. The germline V gene encodes CDR1 SNHLY and CDR2 FYNNEI. This chain's CDR3 is CASGYRNSGANVLTF. CDR3 coding DNA: TGTGCCAGCGGGTACAGGAACTCTGGGGCCAACGTCCTGACTTTC.

The table lists this clonotype with a count of one. The V and J genes are TRBV7-3 and TRBJ2-5, with D unclear. Germline lookup yields CDR1 SGHTA and CDR2 FQGTGA. The CDR3 is 15 amino acids. The V end lost 6 bases, the J end lost 3 bases, and 17 bases lay between the germline ends. The CDR3 here is CASRGNYLSKETQYF. The CDR3 DNA follows: TGTGCCAGCAGGGGGAACTACCTTTCAAAAGAGACCCAGTACTTC.

The table lists this clonotype with many counts. The rearrangement joins TRBV12-3 or TRBV12-4 to TRBJ1-3; D gene ambiguous. The CDR3 is 12 amino acids. Trimming stripped 3 bases from V and 5 bases from J, with 5 bases between. In DNA, the CDR3 is TGTGCCAGCAGTTTGGGCCGAAACACCATATATTTT. It is translated as CASSLGRNTIYF.

This clonotype was seen more than once but under ten times. The V gene is TRBV7-2, the J gene TRBJ2-7; D call uncertain. The V end was cut by 6 bases, the J end by 2 bases, with 11 bases between. The CDR3 runs to 13 residues. Germline V CDR1 and CDR2: SGHTA, FQGNSA. This chain's CDR3 is CASSIDGPYEQYF. The CDR3 nucleotides read TGTGCCAGCAGTATTGACGGGCCCTACGAGCAGTACTTC.